The 16 T cell receptor beta chains given below trace back to one sample, sequenced in a study of glioma-infiltrating T cells. The iRepertoire nested amplicon-rescue multiplex PCR amplified TCR alpha and beta CDR3s from RNA. MiXCR was run by TCRdb on the multiplex PCR reads, yielding one entry per CDR3 protein. This sample carries about 140,000 distinct CDR3 sequences, about 39% of them seen once, and the ten largest clones take roughly a fifth. The sequencing sample was made of glioma tissue, nonneoplastic brain tissue, or PBMCs (not recorded which). These receptors were taken from a human donor with low-grade glioma or glioblastoma, undergoing nonglioma brain surgery, or in good health (not recorded which).

The chain has TRBV24-1 and TRBJ2-1; D call uncertain. V lost 2 bases and J 5 bases, leaving 6 bases between the germline ends. This CDR3 region has 13 residues. Germline lookup yields CDR1 KGHDR and CDR2 SFDVKD. CDR3 in amino acids: CATSDSNDNEQFF. The DNA for the CDR3 is TGTGCCACCAGTGATTCGAACGACAATGAGCAGTTCTTC.

V is TRBV6-1 and J is TRBJ2-1; D not resolved. Looked up from germline, CDR1 is MNHNS and CDR2 is SASEGT. The CDR3 is 11 amino acids. Deletions cut 7 bases from V and 6 bases from J, with 7 bases between. CDR3 bases: TGTGCCAGCACTGGAAGCAATGAGCAGTTCTTC. Amino acids: CASTGSNEQFF.

The CDR3 sequence: CATAPPGNNQPQHF. The CDR3 nucleotides are TGTGCCACTGCCCCCCCAGGGAACAATCAGCCCCAGCATTTT. The rearrangement links TRBV24-1 to TRBJ1-5, with D perhaps matching TRBD1 (5 bases). Trimming took off 10 bases at V and 3 bases at J, with 15 bases between the two ends. The germline gives CDR1 KGHDR, CDR2 SFDVKD. There are 14 residues in the CDR3.

In its sample, this clonotype was seen many times. This chain uses TRBV6-1 with TRBJ2-7; 8 bases map to TRBD1. CDR1 MNHNS and CDR2 SASEGT come from the germline V gene. V was pared by 5 bases and J by 0 bases, with 3 bases of the junction left unmatched. The CDR3 has 14 amino acids. CDR3 sequence (DNA): TGTGCCAGCAGTTCGACAGGGGTCTCCTACGAGCAGTACTTC. Encoded protein: CASSSTGVSYEQYF.

V usage is TRBV24-1 and J usage is TRBJ1-2; the D is unclear. CDR3 length: 12 residues. Looked up from germline, CDR1 is KGHDR and CDR2 is SFDVKD. V lost 0 bases and J 7 bases, leaving 5 bases between the germline ends. CDR3 sequence: CATSDLNAGYTF. CDR3 bases: TGTGCCACCAGTGATTTGAATGCTGGCTACACCTTC.

This chain uses TRBV27 with TRBJ1-6; 7 positions agree with TRBD1. This CDR3 has 15 residues. V gave up 5 bases and J gave up 6 bases; unmatched junction bases: 7. Germline lookup yields CDR1 MNHEY and CDR2 SMNVEV (reference sequence). The CDR3 protein is CASSPRQGTNSPLHF. CDR3 sequence (DNA): TGTGCCAGCAGTCCCAGACAGGGAACTAATTCACCCCTCCACTTT.

V is TRBV20-1 and J is TRBJ1-1, with 7 bases aligning to TRBD1. Germline assignment: CDR1 DFQATT and CDR2 SNEGSKA (reference sequence). The CDR3 runs to 12 residues. The V segment lost 3 bases and the J segment 3 bases; nucleotides outside the gene matches: 1. CDR3 DNA sequence: TGCAGTGCTAGGCAGGGGGACACTGAAGCTTTCTTT. It yields the protein CSARQGDTEAFF.

Ten or more counts support this clonotype. The chain recombines TRBV6-1 with TRBJ2-3; the D gene is possibly TRBD1 (6 bases). Germline loops: CDR1 MNHNS, CDR2 SASEGT. The V end lost 5 bases, the J end lost 3 bases, and 12 bases lay between the germline ends. The length of the CDR3 is 14 residues. The chain's CDR3 is CASSIQGRTDTQYF. The CDR3 bases are TGTGCCAGCAGTATACAGGGCAGGACAGATACGCAGTATTTT.

The rearrangement links TRBV20-1 to TRBJ1-1, with a possible D match to TRBD1 (6 bases). The CDR3 has 16 amino acids. CDR1 and CDR2 from the germline V gene are DFQATT and SNEGSKA (reference sequence). Trimming left V 2 bases short and J 1 base short, with 17 bases between. CDR3 coding DNA: TGCAGTGCTAGAAGGTTAGGGAGGGGGACGAACACTGAAGCTTTCTTT. Translated, it gives CSARRLGRGTNTEAFF.

The chain combines TRBV6-1 with TRBJ1-3; D is unresolved. The length of the CDR3 is 13 residues. CDR1 and CDR2 (germline): MNHNS, SASEGT. Deletions cut 10 bases from V and 0 bases from J, with 10 bases between. Here the CDR3 reads CATAPPSGNTIYF. The CDR3 DNA reads as TGTGCCACCGCGCCGCCCTCTGGAAACACCATATATTTT.

About this clonotype itself: The junction shows a germline mismatch at one end, possibly a read error. V and J are TRBV6-5 and TRBJ2-1; no definite D call. CDR3 length equals 15 residues. The germline CDR1 and CDR2 sequences are MNHEY and SVGAGI. The CDR3 here is CASRLDSSSYSEQFF. The CDR3, as DNA: TGTGCCAGCAGACTCGACTCAAGCTCCTACAGTGAGCAGTTCTTC.

This clonotype was found a few times. The chain combines TRBV2 with TRBJ2-7; D gene ambiguous. From germline, CDR1 is SNHLY and CDR2 FYNNEI. Trimming shortened V by 5 bases and J by 4 bases, and 9 bases separated the two germline ends. This CDR3 contains 12 residues. The CDR3 nucleotides read TGTGCCAGCAGTCCTAATCGTTACGAGCAGTACTTC. Translated, it gives CASSPNRYEQYF.

This clonotype was counted at least ten times. V gene TRBV6-1 combines with J gene TRBJ1-4, with a weak D call TRBD1 (5 bases). V shed 5 bases and J shed 7 bases, with 5 bases lying between them. The CDR3 length is 11 residues. Germline-derived CDR1 and CDR2 are MNHNS and SASEGT. DNA for the CDR3: TGTGCCAGCAGTCAGGGTGAAAAACTGTTTTTT. This codes for CASSQGEKLFF.

The sample holds a few counts of this clonotype. This chain joins TRBV28 and TRBJ1-4; 7 nucleotides line up with TRBD1. The ends lost 4 bases at V and 5 bases at J; junction bases unmatched: 4. The CDR3 consists of 14 residues. The V gene's germline CDR1 is MDHEN and CDR2 SYDVKM. CDR3 nucleotides: TGTGCCAGCAGTTCGGGACAGTTAAATGAAAAACTGTTTTTT. Translation: CASSSGQLNEKLFF.

This clonotype turned up a few times. This chain connects TRBV7-9 to TRBJ2-2; no clear D. Germline CDR1 and CDR2: SEHNR and FQNEAQ (reference sequence). The CDR3 is 12 amino acids. V was trimmed by 5 bases and J by 6 bases, leaving 7 bases between them. The DNA of the CDR3 is TGTGCCAGCAGCGTTATTCCCGGGGAGCTGTTTTTT. It codes for CASSVIPGELFF.

This clonotype was counted only a few times. The CDR3 nucleotides read TGTGCCAGCACCCCCGGAGGCTTGAGGGAGGAGACCCAGTACTTC. Encoded protein: CASTPGGLREETQYF. This chain links TRBV6-1 with TRBJ2-5, with D maybe TRBD2 (5 bases). The CDR3 has 15 amino acids. Per the germline V gene, CDR1 is MNHNS and CDR2 is SASEGT. V shed 7 bases and J shed 5 bases, with 20 bases lying between them.